This T cell receptor beta chain originates from a study of identical twins. Whole-study results and caveats: Those out-of-frame alpha sequences shared by twins showed an excess of low generation probability. Cross-sectional statistics underpinned the conclusions; the same donors were not followed.

This clonotype has more than one count but fewer than ten. Its cognate antigen is unknown. TCRdb reanalysed the 5' RACE reads using MiXCR and keeps one entry per CDR3 protein. The repertoire has about 280,000 distinct CDR3 sequences, 8% to 9% of them found once; the top ten carry around 2.1%. J was trimmed by 2 bases and V by 3 bases; bases with no gene match: 3. This CDR3 contains 15 residues. Germline loops: CDR1 MNHEY, CDR2 SVGAGI. The sample was also reused in another study, on yellow fever vaccine responses in identical twins.

The chain joins TRBV6-5 to TRBJ2-7; TRBD2 matches 11 bases. Sequenced: memory (CD45RO+) T cells sorted from blood. The receptor's source is a woman aged 18-29 years in good health. This CDR3 reads CASSYGTSGTYEQYF. As DNA, the CDR3 is TGTGCCAGCAGTTATGGGACTAGCGGAACCTACGAGCAGTACTTC.